These T cell receptor beta chains were read from a single sample in a study of monozygotic twins with inflammatory bowel disease. With the 5' RACE reads reprocessed, TCRdb shows one record per CDR3 protein and no DNA. Its table records fewer than 150,000 distinct CDR3 sequences. Input material: blood. These receptor sequences come from a human donor with ulcerative colitis or Crohn's disease, or a healthy co-twin of an affected twin (not recorded which). CDR3s include the opening cysteine and the closing phenylalanine or tryptophan.

j_call v_call cdr3_aa
TRBJ1-1 TRBV5-1 CASSGFTEAFF
TRBJ1-2 TRBV5-5 CASSLGDRVVYGYTF
TRBJ2-5 TRBV7-2 CASSLSGGGQETQYF
TRBJ1-6 TRBV10-3 CAISESSGQNNSPLHF
TRBJ2-2 TRBV12-3/TRBV12-4 CASRPGRAGELFF
TRBJ1-2 TRBV4-1 CASSQPGKNYGYTF
TRBJ2-1 TRBV5-1 CASSFGAWEYNEQFF
TRBJ1-2 TRBV6-5 CASSYDRGIYGYTF
TRBJ1-6 TRBV20-1 CSAAGRPGNSPLHF
TRBJ2-5 TRBV2 CASSEAGYGKETQDF
TRBJ1-1 TRBV21-1 CASTEDTRQNTEAFF
TRBJ2-1 TRBV2 CASQLSGTGFISGRFF
TRBJ2-7 TRBV12-3/TRBV12-4 CASSYDYRDRFNEQYF
TRBJ2-1 TRBV18 CASSPSWGGSNEQFF
TRBJ2-7 TRBV10-3 CAISEGQGLYEQYF
TRBJ2-7 TRBV4-2 CASSSHVGYEQYF
TRBJ2-2 TRBV4-3 CASSPGGSGELFF
TRBJ1-2 TRBV6-5 CASSYSWGNYGYTF
TRBJ2-7 TRBV27 CASSFVRGEQYF
TRBJ1-4 TRBV7-2 CASSLGTVEKLFF
TRBJ2-2 TRBV4-1 CASRFGQGDTGELFF
TRBJ2-1 TRBV7-3 CASSIAGAWNEQFF
TRBJ2-1 TRBV4-2 CASSQEGIPRNEQFF
TRBJ1-3 TRBV5-4 CASSFATSSGNTIYF
TRBJ2-7 TRBV9 CASSVLVGAEQYF